The 21 T cell receptor beta chains given below trace back to one sample, sequenced in a study of T cell repertoires in cytomegalovirus infection. In TCRdb, the reads were re-called with MiXCR into one record per CDR3 protein. Among more than 400,000 distinct CDR3 sequences listed, 26% were seen once. The sample was PBMCs. Receptors originate from a human donor in good health (CMV status not recorded). Some clones in this sample may be carry-over from other donors' samples.

This chain connects TRBV29-1 to TRBJ1-1; D not resolved. V lost 7 bases and J 4 bases, leaving 22 bases between the germline ends. From germline, CDR1 is SQVTM and CDR2 ANQGSEA. CDR3 length: 15 residues. CDR3 in DNA: TGCAGCGCCCGGAGAATGGCGGTTCTGAGCACTGAAGCTTTCTTT. This encodes CSARRMAVLSTEAFF. Filled out from reference TRBV29-1 and TRBJ1-1, the complete variable domain reads SAVISQKPSRDICQRGTSLTIQCQVDSQVTMMFWYRQQPGQSLTLIATANQGSEATYESGFVIDKFPISRPNLTFSTLTVSNMSPEDSSIYLCSARRMAVLSTEAFFGQGTRLTVV.

This chain connects TRBV27 to TRBJ2-3; D gene unclear. CDR3 size: 9 residues. Between the trimmed V and J ends, which lost 5 bases and 10 bases, there was a span of 4 bases. Germline CDR1 reads MNHEY; CDR2 reads SMNVEV (reference sequence). The CDR3 loop reads CASSRPQYF. CDR3 in DNA: TGTGCCAGCAGTCGTCCGCAGTATTTT.

This clonotype was counted only a few times. V usage is TRBV4-3 and J usage is TRBJ2-7, with TRBD1 as a possible D gene (6 bases). The CDR3 extends over 16 amino acids. Germline values: CDR1 LGHNA, CDR2 YSLEER. V was cut by 0 bases and J by 6 bases, with 18 bases left in between. CDR3 residues: CASSQDGRGSVGEQYF. CDR3 DNA sequence: TGCGCCAGCAGCCAAGATGGTAGGGGGTCCGTCGGCGAGCAGTACTTC.

The CDR3 coding sequence is TGTGCCAGTCACCCTAGCGGGAGTATCGATGAGCAGTTCTTC. Translation: CASHPSGSIDEQFF. V is TRBV19 and J is TRBJ2-1; 10 bases match TRBD2. There are 14 residues in the CDR3. Looked up from germline, CDR1 is LNHDA and CDR2 is SQIVND (reference sequence). Germline trimming cut 8 bases from V and 8 bases from J; bases unmatched to any gene: 9.

J is TRBJ2-1 and V is TRBV5-4; 7 bases match TRBD2. In germline, CDR1 is SGHNT, CDR2 YYREEE (reference sequence). The CDR3 covers 15 residues. The trim removed 1 base at V and 5 bases at J, leaving 6 bases unmatched. DNA for the CDR3: TGTGCCAGCAGCTTGATGGGGGAGGGGAACAATGAGCAGTTCTTC. Encoded protein: CASSLMGEGNNEQFF.

This clonotype has a handful of counts. The rearrangement joins TRBV7-9 to TRBJ1-6; no definite D call. V lost 5 bases and J 7 bases, leaving 15 bases between the germline ends. Germline V lookup: CDR1 SEHNR, CDR2 FQNEAQ (reference sequence). The CDR3 covers 15 residues. The CDR3 DNA follows: TGTGCCAGCAGCACCTCAGGAGTAGAGAATTCACCCCTCCACTTT. It codes for CASSTSGVENSPLHF. The full variable domain, rest sourced from reference TRBV7-9 and TRBJ1-6, is DTGVSQNPRHKITKRGQNVTFRCDPISEHNRLYWYRQTLGQGPEFLTYFQNEAQLEKSRLLSDRFSAERPKGSFSTLEIQRTEQGDSAMYLCASSTSGVENSPLHFGNGTRLTVT.

The chain uses TRBV19 and TRBJ1-2, with D possibly TRBD1 on 5 matching bases. Germline CDR1 and CDR2: LNHDA and SQIVND (reference sequence). With 5 bases removed from V and 4 bases from J, the gap between germline ends came to 14 bases. The CDR3 is made up of 14 amino acids. The DNA of the CDR3 is TGTGCCAGTAGTGGAGAGGGGCCCTCCTATGGCTACACCTTC. Amino acid sequence: CASSGEGPSYGYTF.

This clonotype was detected ten times or more. The rearrangement joins TRBV7-8 to TRBJ2-3, with D perhaps assigned TRBD1 or TRBD2 (5 bases each). This CDR3 comprises 15 residues. CDR1 SGHVS and CDR2 FQNEAQ come from the germline V gene. The V gene lost 2 bases and the J gene lost 0 bases, with 9 bases spanning the gap. Here the CDR3 DNA reads TGTGCCAGCAGCTTACTTGGGGGTAGCACAGATACGCAGTATTTT. Translating it yields CASSLLGGSTDTQYF.

The CDR3 spells CASSQGQGIDYEQYF. In nucleotides, the CDR3 is TGTGCCAGCAGCCAGGGACAGGGAATAGACTACGAGCAGTACTTC. V usage is TRBV6-4 and J usage is TRBJ2-7, with TRBD1 matching 9 bases. V shed 6 bases, J shed 3 bases, and the junction held 9 bases outside the gene matches. There are 15 residues in the CDR3. CDR1 and CDR2 from the germline V gene are MRHNA and SNTAGT.

This clonotype was counted at least ten times. The rearrangement uses TRBV7-2 and TRBJ1-4; D perhaps matches TRBD1 (5 bases). CDR3 length equals 16 residues. Trimming shortened V by 1 base and J by 11 bases, and 20 bases separated the two germline ends. Germline CDR1 is SGHTA and CDR2 is FQGNSA. CDR3 sequence (DNA): TGTGCCAGCAGCTTAGAGGGGCCAGGACCCGGCGCGAAACTGTTTTTT. Translation: CASSLEGPGPGAKLFF.

In this sample, this clonotype turned up many times. The chain couples TRBV4-1 to TRBJ1-2, with D maybe TRBD1 (6 bases). The ends were cut back, 4 bases at V and 0 bases at J, with 18 bases in the middle. This CDR3 comprises 17 residues. Germline V CDR1 and CDR2: MGHRA, YSYEKL. The CDR3 DNA reads as TGCGCCAGCAGCCCCGTGCGCAGGGGCGCCTCTAACTATGGCTACACCTTC. This codes for CASSPVRRGASNYGYTF.

This chain connects TRBV20-1 to TRBJ2-5; the match to TRBD2 covers 8 bases. This CDR3 spans 11 amino acids. The V and J ends lost 7 bases and 4 bases, in that order; junction bases with no gene match: 2. Looked up from germline, CDR1 is DFQATT and CDR2 is SNEGSKA (reference sequence). The CDR3 loop is CSEAGGETQYF. The CDR3 nucleotides read TGCAGTGAGGCGGGAGGAGAGACCCAGTACTTC.

This clonotype was seen just once. The chain carries TRBV6-5 and TRBJ1-2; D is perhaps TRBD1 (5 bases). Germline V gives CDR1 MNHEY, CDR2 SVGAGI. Between the trimmed V and J ends, which lost 0 bases and 4 bases, there was a span of 18 bases. This CDR3 is 17 amino acids long. The CDR3 protein is CASSYSKGTALGYGYTF. The CDR3 nucleotides are TGTGCCAGCAGTTACTCGAAAGGGACCGCACTCGGCTATGGCTACACCTTC.

At least ten counts were recorded for this clonotype. This chain connects TRBV7-2 to TRBJ1-1, with D maybe TRBD1 (5 bases). Between the trimmed V and J ends, which lost 5 bases and 2 bases, there was a span of 12 bases. The germline V gene has CDR1 SGHTA and CDR2 FQGNSA. This CDR3 is 14 amino acids long. The CDR3 region is CASSGRVGNTEAFF. The CDR3, as DNA: TGTGCCAGCAGCGGCAGGGTCGGCAACACTGAAGCTTTCTTT.

In this sample, this clonotype turned up many times. The gene calls are TRBV2 and TRBJ1-5; D gene unclear. The CDR3 runs to 14 residues. Trimming stripped 2 bases from V and 2 bases from J, with 7 bases between. Germline V gives CDR1 SNHLY, CDR2 FYNNEI. CDR3 region: CASSERRGNQPQHF. The CDR3, as DNA: TGTGCCAGCAGTGAAAGGAGGGGCAATCAGCCCCAGCATTTT.

This chain joins TRBV6-2 or TRBV6-3 and TRBJ2-1; 15 positions agree with TRBD2. V lost 2 bases and J lost 8; bases outside the gene matches: 4. This CDR3 has 16 residues. Germline CDR1 reads MNHEY; CDR2 reads SVGEGT. The CDR3 DNA reads TGTGCCAGCAGTTACCCTTGGACTAGCGGGAGGGATGAGCAGTTCTTC. This encodes CASSYPWTSGRDEQFF.

The chain carries TRBV7-9 and TRBJ1-4, with TRBD1 matching over 8 bases. Germline V gives CDR1 SEHNR, CDR2 FQNEAQ (reference sequence). After removal of 1 base from V and 6 bases from J, the junction contained 4 bases not matched to a gene. The CDR3 loop spans 15 amino acids. For the CDR3, the DNA is TGTGCCAGCAGCTTAGTCGACAGGGGAGATGAAAAACTGTTTTTT. It encodes CASSLVDRGDEKLFF.

This clonotype was detected ten times or more. J is TRBJ1-2 and V is TRBV7-2; 7 bases agree with TRBD1. Germline-derived CDR1 and CDR2 are SGHTA and FQGNSA. The CDR3 contains 15 residues. V was pared by 4 bases and J by 3 bases, with 8 bases of the junction left unmatched. The CDR3 bases are TGTGCCAGCAGCTCCAGACAGGGTTTCGACTATGGCTACACCTTC. This codes for CASSSRQGFDYGYTF. Complete variable domain (other parts from reference TRBV7-2 and TRBJ1-2): GAGVSQSPSNKVTEKGKDVELRCDPISGHTALYWYRQSLGQGLEFLIYFQGNSAPDKSGLPSDRFSAERTGGSVSTLTIQRTQQEDSAVYLCASSSRQGFDYGYTFGSGTRLTVV.

The rearrangement links TRBV5-1 to TRBJ2-5, with 10 bases aligning to TRBD2. Germline trimming cut 3 bases from V and 5 bases from J; bases unmatched to any gene: 10. CDR3 length equals 16 residues. Germline values: CDR1 SGHRS, CDR2 YFSETQ. The CDR3 bases are TGCGCCAGCAGCTCGGGAGGAGCTAGCGGGAGTGAGACCCAGTACTTC. Its protein is CASSSGGASGSETQYF.

This clonotype was seen many times. The CDR3 protein is CASSLLVGTEAFF. Written as DNA, the CDR3 is TGTGCCAGCAGTTTATTGGTTGGCACTGAAGCTTTCTTT. The rearrangement links TRBV12-3 or TRBV12-4 to TRBJ1-1; D remains unclear. The CDR3 totals 13 residues. V lost 2 bases and J 4 bases, leaving 8 bases between the germline ends.

The V and J genes are TRBV7-9 and TRBJ2-7; D is ambiguous. The V end was cut by 5 bases, the J end by 4 bases, with 24 bases between. This CDR3 contains 17 residues. Germline values: CDR1 SEHNR, CDR2 FQNEAQ (reference sequence). Here the CDR3 reads CASSPSVAQGFGYEQYF. The CDR3 DNA reads TGTGCCAGCAGCCCTTCAGTAGCCCAAGGGTTTGGGTACGAGCAGTACTTC.